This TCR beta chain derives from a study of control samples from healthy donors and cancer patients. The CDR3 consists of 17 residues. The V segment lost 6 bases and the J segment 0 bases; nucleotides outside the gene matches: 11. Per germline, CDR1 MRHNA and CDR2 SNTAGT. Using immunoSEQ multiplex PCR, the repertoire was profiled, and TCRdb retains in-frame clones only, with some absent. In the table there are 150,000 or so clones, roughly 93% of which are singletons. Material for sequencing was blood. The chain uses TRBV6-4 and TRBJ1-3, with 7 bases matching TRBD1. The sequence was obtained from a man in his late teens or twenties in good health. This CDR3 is CASRGHNRGPSGNTIYF. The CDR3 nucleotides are TGTGCCAGCAGGGGCCATAACAGGGGTCCCTCTGGAAACACCATATATTTT.